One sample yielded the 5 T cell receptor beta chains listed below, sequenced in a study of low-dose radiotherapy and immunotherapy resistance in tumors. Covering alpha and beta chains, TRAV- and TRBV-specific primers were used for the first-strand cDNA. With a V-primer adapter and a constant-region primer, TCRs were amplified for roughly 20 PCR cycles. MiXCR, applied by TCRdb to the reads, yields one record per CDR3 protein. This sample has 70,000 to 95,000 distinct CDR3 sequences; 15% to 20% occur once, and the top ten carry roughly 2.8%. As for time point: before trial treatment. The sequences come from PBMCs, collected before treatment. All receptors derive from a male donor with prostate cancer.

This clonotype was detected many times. CDR3 in DNA: TGTGCCAGCAGCAAGACAGGGACTTCAGGAAACACCATATATTTT. Residues: CASSKTGTSGNTIYF. The gene calls are TRBV7-2 and TRBJ1-3, with TRBD1 matching over 7 bases. The J segment lost 4 bases and the V segment lost 5 bases, leaving 8 bases of the junction unmatched. The V gene's germline CDR1 is SGHTA and CDR2 FQGNSA. The CDR3 consists of 15 residues.

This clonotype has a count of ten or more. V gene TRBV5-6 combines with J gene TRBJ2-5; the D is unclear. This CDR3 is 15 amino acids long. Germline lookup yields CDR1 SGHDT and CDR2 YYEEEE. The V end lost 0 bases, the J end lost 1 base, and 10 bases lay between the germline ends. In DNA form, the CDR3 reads TGTGCCAGCAGCTTGGGTGCCCCCCGCCAAGAGACCCAGTACTTC. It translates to CASSLGAPRQETQYF.

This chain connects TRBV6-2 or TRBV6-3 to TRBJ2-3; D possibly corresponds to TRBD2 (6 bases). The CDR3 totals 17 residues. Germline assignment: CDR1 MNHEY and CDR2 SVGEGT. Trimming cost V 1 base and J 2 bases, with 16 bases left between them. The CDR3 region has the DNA TGTGCCAGCAGTTACTTTGCCGGGTCTAGCGCCACAGATACGCAGTATTTT. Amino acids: CASSYFAGSSATDTQYF.

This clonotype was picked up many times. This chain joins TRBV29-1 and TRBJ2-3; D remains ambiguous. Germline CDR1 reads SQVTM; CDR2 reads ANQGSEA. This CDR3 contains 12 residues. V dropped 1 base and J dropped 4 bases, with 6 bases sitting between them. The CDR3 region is CSVEGTSDTQYF. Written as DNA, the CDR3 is TGCAGCGTTGAAGGAACTTCAGATACGCAGTATTTT.

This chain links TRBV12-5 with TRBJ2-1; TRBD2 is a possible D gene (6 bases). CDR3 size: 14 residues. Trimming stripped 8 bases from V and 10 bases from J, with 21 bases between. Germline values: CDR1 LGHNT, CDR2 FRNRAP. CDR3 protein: CASSELAQNGEQFF. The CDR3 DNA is TGTGCTAGTTCAGAACTAGCCCAAAATGGAGAGCAGTTCTTC.